A selection of T cell receptor beta chains follows, all from one sample in a study of early T cells in non-severe SARS-CoV-2 infection. Each CDR3 protein gets one entry after TCRdb re-called the 5' RACE reads with MiXCR. This table has 35,000 to 40,000 distinct CDR3 sequences, 5.8% appearing once. Material for sequencing was whole blood. The receptors originated from an adult who was a healthcare worker with PCR-confirmed SARS-CoV-2 infection or an uninfected control (not recorded which). Both conserved end residues are part of each CDR3. A D gene is named only where the DNA matches it firmly. Part of the rows lack a size; the others show once, few, many or a class for expanded clones.

size,V,D,J,CDR3,DNA
many,TRBV24-1,.,TRBJ2-1,CATNGRDNSNEQFF,TGTGCCACCAATGGCAGGGATAATAGCAATGAGCAGTTCTTC
many,TRBV11-2,.,TRBJ1-5,CASSRDSNQPQHF,TGTGCCAGCAGCAGAGATAGCAATCAGCCCCAGCATTTT
few,TRBV11-2,TRBD2,TRBJ2-1,CASSGGLAGGNNEQFF,TGTGCCAGCAGCGGAGGACTAGCGGGAGGGAACAATGAGCAGTTCTTC
few,TRBV7-9,.,TRBJ2-1,CASRPTVANEQFF,TGTGCCAGCAGACCCACGGTCGCAAATGAGCAGTTCTTC
many,TRBV3-1,.,TRBJ2-7,CASSQDFGKYEQYF,TGTGCCAGCAGCCAAGACTTCGGAAAGTACGAGCAGTACTTC
many,TRBV14,.,TRBJ1-2,CASSQSAPANYGYTF,TGTGCCAGCAGCCAGTCGGCCCCGGCTAACTATGGCTACACCTTC
many,TRBV27,.,TRBJ1-1,CASSLSKTGTRAFF,TGTGCCAGCAGTTTATCTAAAACCGGGACAAGAGCTTTCTTT
many,TRBV6-5,.,TRBJ1-1,CASSYSILGKNTEAFF,TGTGCCAGCAGTTACTCGATTCTGGGAAAGAACACTGAAGCTTTCTTT
many,TRBV6-1,.,TRBJ1-2,CASSEGGFYGYTF,TGTGCCAGCAGTGAGGGCGGATTCTATGGCTACACCTTC
few,TRBV4-2,.,TRBJ1-5,CASSVGTSANQPQHF,TGTGCCAGCAGCGTCGGGACAAGTGCGAATCAGCCCCAGCATTTT
.,TRBV6-2/TRBV6-3,.,TRBJ2-5,CASSYLLRETQYF,TGTGCCAGCAGTTACTTGTTAAGGGAGACCCAGTACTTC
.,TRBV5-6,TRBD2,TRBJ2-4,CASSLAGEGKNIQYF,TGTGCCAGCAGCTTAGCGGGAGAGGGCAAAAACATTCAGTACTTC
few,TRBV27,TRBD1,TRBJ1-2,CASSLIGTGNRGYTF,TGTGCCAGCAGTTTAATCGGGACAGGCAACCGTGGCTACACCTTC
medium-sized,TRBV7-9,.,TRBJ2-1,CASSPSKDEQFF,TGTGCCAGCAGCCCGAGCAAGGATGAGCAGTTCTTC
many,TRBV7-6,.,TRBJ2-1,CASSPQGAGAYNEQFF,TGTGCCAGCAGTCCGCAGGGGGCGGGAGCCTACAATGAGCAGTTCTTC
many,TRBV19,.,TRBJ2-1,CASTPDGYNEQFF,TGTGCCAGTACCCCGGACGGCTACAATGAGCAGTTCTTC
.,TRBV3-1,TRBD2,TRBJ2-7,CASSRSGRALGEQYF,TGTGCCAGCAGCCGAAGCGGGAGGGCCTTGGGCGAGCAGTACTTC
many,TRBV18,.,TRBJ1-2,CASSTGTSNYGYTF,TGTGCCAGCTCAACCGGGACATCAAACTATGGCTACACCTTC
few,TRBV11-3,.,TRBJ1-2,CASSLGGSYGYTF,TGTGCCAGCAGCTTAGGCGGATCCTATGGCTACACCTTC
many,TRBV12-3/TRBV12-4,TRBD1,TRBJ1-2,CASSPETGPYGYTF,TGTGCCAGCAGTCCAGAGACAGGGCCCTATGGCTACACCTTC
few,TRBV10-3,.,TRBJ2-3,CAISEVYPRDTQYF,TGTGCCATCAGTGAGGTCTACCCGAGGGATACGCAGTATTTT
.,TRBV15,.,TRBJ2-7,CATSRDRRVEQYF,TGTGCCACCAGCAGAGATCGAAGGGTTGAGCAGTACTTC
few,TRBV10-3,.,TRBJ2-5,CAISEPYRGTQETQYF,TGTGCCATCAGTGAGCCCTATCGAGGGACTCAAGAGACCCAGTACTTC
few,TRBV29-1,TRBD2,TRBJ2-5,CSVELPGGRKTQYF,TGCAGCGTTGAGTTGCCGGGGGGGCGGAAGACCCAGTACTTC
many,TRBV6-1,.,TRBJ1-5,CASTRQTNQPQHF,TGTGCCAGCACCAGACAGACCAATCAGCCCCAGCATTTT
many,TRBV9,TRBD2,TRBJ2-1,CASSNSGITYNEQFF,TGTGCCAGCAGCAATAGCGGGATCACCTACAATGAGCAGTTCTTC
few,TRBV4-1,.,TRBJ2-1,CASSSEQGGGNEQFF,TGCGCCAGCAGCTCAGAGCAGGGGGGAGGCAATGAGCAGTTCTTC
.,TRBV20-1,TRBD2,TRBJ2-7,CSAMGTSGQGQYF,TGCAGTGCTATGGGGACTAGCGGCCAGGGGCAGTACTTC
.,TRBV20-1,.,TRBJ1-1,CSALSTGGWGTEAFF,TGCAGTGCTTTATCGACAGGTGGATGGGGTACTGAAGCTTTCTTT
many,TRBV18,TRBD2,TRBJ2-4,CASSPGYEQGREEAKNIQYF,TGTGCCAGCTCACCAGGATACGAGCAGGGCCGGGAGGAAGCCAAAAACATTCAGTACTTC
.,TRBV5-4,TRBD2,TRBJ2-2,CASSLPSGQSTGELFF,TGTGCCAGCAGCTTGCCTAGCGGGCAGTCAACCGGGGAGCTGTTTTTT
few,TRBV28,.,TRBJ2-7,CASIPGGRPYEQYF,TGTGCCAGTATTCCTGGGGGGCGGCCCTACGAGCAGTACTTC
many,TRBV25-1,.,TRBJ1-5,CASSEVYSNQPQHF,TGTGCCAGCAGTGAAGTATATAGCAATCAGCCCCAGCATTTT
many,TRBV12-3/TRBV12-4,TRBD1,TRBJ2-7,CASSQGQKYEQYF,TGTGCCAGCAGCCAGGGACAGAAGTACGAGCAGTACTTC
many,TRBV7-2,.,TRBJ2-3,CASSYRSRQRTLTDTQYF,TGTGCCAGCAGCTACCGCTCCCGCCAGCGGACCCTCACAGATACGCAGTATTTT
many,TRBV30,.,TRBJ1-1,CAWSVPAIGTEAFF,TGTGCCTGGAGTGTACCCGCAATTGGCACTGAAGCTTTCTTT
many,TRBV11-3,TRBD2,TRBJ2-1,CASSSREGGSYNEQFF,TGTGCCAGCAGCTCGCGGGAGGGCGGCTCCTACAATGAGCAGTTCTTC
.,TRBV7-9,.,TRBJ2-1,CASSLARVMGEGNEQFF,TGTGCCAGCAGCTTAGCGCGTGTTATGGGAGAGGGCAATGAGCAGTTCTTC
many,TRBV7-6,.,TRBJ2-3,CASSLEQRHTQYF,TGTGCCAGCAGCTTAGAACAGAGACATACGCAGTATTTT
many,TRBV29-1,.,TRBJ1-5,CSVEGGINQPQHF,TGCAGCGTTGAAGGAGGGATCAATCAGCCCCAGCATTTT
many,TRBV11-3,TRBD1,TRBJ2-5,CASSPRTGGQETQYF,TGTGCCAGCAGCCCACGGACAGGGGGGCAAGAGACCCAGTACTTC
few,TRBV5-1,.,TRBJ2-1,CASSLDGYNEQFF,TGCGCCAGCAGCTTAGACGGTTACAATGAGCAGTTCTTC
many,TRBV12-3/TRBV12-4,.,TRBJ1-6,CASSPRHGDSPLHF,TGTGCCAGCAGTCCCCGTCATGGAGATTCACCCCTCCACTTT
many,TRBV20-1,.,TRBJ2-1,CSASGGAAYNEQFF,TGCAGTGCTAGCGGAGGGGCAGCGTACAATGAGCAGTTCTTC
many,TRBV30,.,TRBJ2-2,CAWSPTRGELFF,TGTGCCTGGAGTCCCACTAGGGGGGAGCTGTTTTTT
many,TRBV7-2,.,TRBJ2-2,CASSLIIGRNWDTGELFF,TGTGCCAGCAGCTTAATCATAGGACGCAACTGGGACACCGGGGAGCTGTTTTTT
few,TRBV30,TRBD1,TRBJ2-5,CAWSAARGRVETQYF,TGTGCCTGGAGTGCCGCCAGGGGGCGAGTAGAGACCCAGTACTTC
many,TRBV7-9,.,TRBJ2-1,CASNLLETTVGYF,TGTGCCAGCAACCTACTCGAGACTACCGTGGGATATTTC
many,TRBV7-2,TRBD1,TRBJ2-1,CASSYDGTGKDEQFF,TGTGCCAGCAGCTACGACGGGACAGGGAAGGATGAGCAGTTCTTC
.,TRBV6-6,TRBD1,TRBJ1-2,CASSPTGDYGYTF,TGTGCCAGCAGTCCGACAGGGGACTATGGCTACACCTTC
.,TRBV4-3,TRBD1,TRBJ2-7,CASSQGTGAAYEQYF,TGCGCCAGCAGCCAAGGGACAGGGGCGGCCTACGAGCAGTACTTC
few,TRBV12-3/TRBV12-4,TRBD1,TRBJ2-5,CASSRDRQRETQYF,TGTGCCAGCAGTCGGGACAGACAACGGGAGACCCAGTACTTC
many,TRBV5-8,TRBD1,TRBJ1-4,CASSLGTGANEKLFF,TGTGCCAGCAGCTTGGGGACAGGCGCCAATGAAAAACTGTTTTTT